This T cell receptor (beta chain) was obtained from a study of blood T cells in healthy people across ages. Study as a whole: Template switching picked up about one barcoded beta molecule for each two T cells.

It was with a sample-barcoded 5' primer and a J-beta primer mix that a second PCR of about 6 to 12 cycles was run. TCRdb fed the 5' RACE reads into MiXCR, producing one record per CDR3 protein. The sample records about 1.4 million distinct CDR3 sequences, around 59% being singletons. The CDR3 length is 15 residues. V dropped 6 bases and J dropped 4; count of bases not matched to a gene: 6. Germline values: CDR1 WSHSY, CDR2 SAAADI. The receptor comes from a man aged 18 to 30 in good health. The source material was blood. V gene TRBV10-2 combines with J gene TRBJ1-5; 10 nucleotides align to TRBD1. CDR3 amino acids: CASSEGQGKNQPQHF. CDR3 sequence (DNA): TGCGCCAGCAGCGAGGGACAGGGGAAGAATCAGCCCCAGCATTTT.